A selection of T cell receptor beta chains follows, all from one sample in a study of T cell repertoires in cytomegalovirus infection. Their cognate antigens are unknown. TCRdb passed the reads through MiXCR, listing each CDR3 protein once. The profile shows about a million distinct CDR3 sequences, around a third of them singletons. The specimen comprised cultured CD8+ T cells from PBMCs, sampled from culture after CMV antigen stimulation. All receptors derive from a human donor in good health (CMV status not recorded). Some clones in this sample may be carry-over from other donors' samples. CDR3s include the opening cysteine and the closing phenylalanine or tryptophan. D genes are given only for firm matches. For some rows the clone size is stated as once, few or many, or as a class when expanded; others skip it.

>TRBV4-1|TRBD1|TRBJ2-2|-
CASSQDGTDTGELFF
TGCGCCAGCAGCCAAGATGGGACAGATACCGGGGAGCTGTTTTTT
>TRBV7-6|TRBD2|TRBJ2-3|many
CASSWHGAGPDTDTQYF
TGTGCCAGCAGCTGGCATGGAGCGGGGCCCGACACAGATACGCAGTATTTT
>TRBV6-5|TRBD2|TRBJ2-4|few
CASSYGGGTKNIQYF
TGTGCCAGCAGTTACGGGGGGGGGACCAAAAACATTCAGTACTTC
>TRBV29-1|-|TRBJ1-1|-
CSVDLAVFPNTEAFF
TGCAGCGTTGACCTGGCAGTTTTCCCAAACACTGAAGCTTTCTTT
>TRBV6-5|TRBD2|TRBJ2-1|few
CASSYSPTGGLNEQFF
TGTGCCAGCAGTTACTCGCCAACGGGGGGATTGAATGAGCAGTTCTTC
>TRBV4-1|TRBD1|TRBJ1-2|-
CASSYRLTGANYGYTF
TGCGCCAGCAGCTACAGGCTTACAGGGGCAAACTATGGCTACACCTTC
>TRBV4-1|TRBD1|TRBJ1-2|-
CASSQEGTGAAILANYGYTF
TGCGCCAGCAGCCAAGAGGGGACAGGGGCAGCCATCCTTGCTAACTATGGCTACACCTTC
>TRBV28|-|TRBJ1-6|few
CVSAVGSTYPLHF
TGTGTCTCGGCCGTGGGTTCTACTTACCCCCTCCACTTT
>TRBV5-4|TRBD1|TRBJ2-7|-
CASSWTGNAEQYF
TGTGCCAGCAGCTGGACAGGAAACGCCGAGCAGTACTTC
>TRBV7-2|-|TRBJ2-7|-
CASSLGGAPYEQYF
TGTGCCAGCAGCTTAGGGGGGGCGCCCTACGAGCAGTACTTC
>TRBV20-1|-|TRBJ2-6|-
CSASGTTGRGANVLTF
TGCAGTGCTAGCGGGACAACAGGGAGGGGGGCCAACGTCCTGACTTTC
>TRBV6-6|-|TRBJ2-1|-
CASSYSAGTYNEQFF
TGTGCCAGCAGTTACTCAGCAGGGACCTACAATGAGCAGTTCTTC
>TRBV4-2|TRBD2|TRBJ2-1|-
CASSQVPGLAMGNEQFF
TGTGCCAGCAGCCAAGTTCCGGGACTAGCTATGGGCAATGAGCAGTTCTTC
>TRBV19|-|TRBJ1-2|-
CASSSWATRATYGYTF
TGTGCCAGTAGTTCGTGGGCAACGAGAGCTACCTATGGCTACACCTTC
>TRBV7-8|-|TRBJ2-1|few
CASSPGGWVGGNEQFF
TGTGCCAGCAGCCCTGGAGGGTGGGTAGGGGGGAATGAGCAGTTCTTC
>TRBV12-3/TRBV12-4|-|TRBJ2-3|few
CASRLPLISTDTQYF
TGTGCCAGCAGACTACCTTTAATCAGCACAGATACGCAGTATTTT
>TRBV14|TRBD1|TRBJ1-5|-
CASSQTWDRGFSQPQHF
TGTGCCAGCAGCCAGACCTGGGACAGGGGATTTTCTCAGCCCCAGCATTTT
>TRBV7-2|-|TRBJ1-5|few
CASSLSLGPDSNQPQHF
TGTGCCAGCAGCTTATCTTTAGGGCCAGATAGCAATCAGCCCCAGCATTTT
>TRBV4-1|-|TRBJ2-3|many
CASSQVMAVTDTQYF
TGCGCCAGCAGCCAAGTGATGGCGGTTACAGATACGCAGTATTTT
>TRBV7-3|TRBD2|TRBJ2-5|-
CASSRHSRTGTSGGVETQYF
TGTGCCAGCAGCCGTCATTCACGGACCGGGACTAGCGGGGGGGTCGAGACCCAGTACTTC
>TRBV7-8|-|TRBJ1-4|few
CASSLIQEGPLGTNEKLFF
TGTGCCAGCAGCTTAATTCAGGAGGGGCCCCTGGGGACTAATGAAAAACTGTTTTTT
>TRBV19|-|TRBJ2-6|-
CASTLSDLTSRSGANVLTF
TGTGCCAGTACCCTGTCCGATCTAACTTCTCGCTCTGGGGCCAACGTCCTGACTTTC
>TRBV6-2/TRBV6-3|TRBD2|TRBJ2-5|-
CASSYPGLLNQETQYF
TGTGCCAGCAGTTACCCGGGACTACTTAACCAAGAGACCCAGTACTTC
>TRBV6-2/TRBV6-3|-|TRBJ2-5|-
CASSSPGGLVPETQYF
TGTGCCAGCAGTTCCCCGGGCGGGCTAGTTCCAGAGACCCAGTACTTC
>TRBV4-2|TRBD1|TRBJ2-3|many
CASSQDPGQGADTQYF
TGTGCCAGCAGCCAAGATCCCGGACAGGGGGCAGATACGCAGTATTTT
>TRBV6-1|-|TRBJ2-6|-
CASSEGSGERQTGANVLTF
TGTGCCAGCAGTGAAGGATCGGGGGAAAGACAGACTGGGGCCAACGTCCTGACTTTC
>TRBV12-3/TRBV12-4|-|TRBJ1-1|-
CAGSRGANTEAFF
TGTGCCGGCAGTCGAGGGGCGAACACTGAAGCTTTCTTT
>TRBV6-4|TRBD2|TRBJ2-3|-
CASGLGGAVETQYF
TGTGCCAGCGGCCTCGGGGGGGCTGTGGAAACGCAGTATTTT
>TRBV7-6|-|TRBJ2-1|few
CASSLESGYNEQFF
TGTGCCAGCAGCTTAGAAAGTGGCTACAATGAGCAGTTCTTC
>TRBV12-3/TRBV12-4|TRBD1|TRBJ1-3|few
CASSAGGGNTIYF
TGTGCCAGCAGCGCAGGGGGCGGAAACACCATATATTTT
>TRBV6-5|TRBD2|TRBJ2-2|-
CASSYLASGDTGELFF
TGTGCCAGCAGTTACTTAGCTAGCGGGGACACCGGGGAGCTGTTTTTT
>TRBV7-8|-|TRBJ2-3|many
CASSRPVGSSTDTQYF
TGTGCCAGCAGCCGCCCGGTGGGATCTAGCACAGATACGCAGTATTTT
>TRBV7-9|-|TRBJ2-5|few
CASSQLEQGLGETQYF
TGTGCCAGCAGCCAATTGGAGCAGGGGTTAGGGGAGACCCAGTACTTC
>TRBV10-2|-|TRBJ1-5|few
CASSEVELNQPQHF
TGCGCCAGCAGTGAGGTGGAGCTCAATCAGCCCCAGCATTTT
>TRBV7-9|TRBD1|TRBJ2-3|-
CASSLGQGFNTQYF
TGTGCCAGCAGCTTAGGACAGGGGTTTAATACGCAGTATTTT
>TRBV11-2|TRBD1|TRBJ2-1|few
CASSFRRDRVLTNEQFF
TGTGCCAGCAGCTTTAGGCGCGACAGGGTTCTTACAAATGAGCAGTTCTTC
>TRBV5-6|-|TRBJ1-5|-
CASSARGQPQHF
TGTGCCAGCAGCGCCAGGGGTCAGCCCCAGCATTTT
>TRBV2|-|TRBJ2-4|few
CASIETKNIQYF
TGTGCCAGCATCGAGACCAAAAACATTCAGTACTTC
>TRBV7-6|TRBD2|TRBJ2-1|many
CASSLGEGDEQFF
TGTGCCAGCAGCTTAGGGGAGGGCGATGAGCAGTTCTTC
>TRBV20-1|-|TRBJ1-1|-
CSVKTVTDTEAFF
TGCAGTGTTAAGACCGTGACGGACACTGAAGCTTTCTTT
>TRBV15|TRBD1|TRBJ1-3|-
CATSLTGGGGNTIYF
TGTGCCACCAGCTTAACAGGGGGCGGCGGAAACACCATATATTTT